The 20 T cell receptor beta chains in this list originate from one sample, sequenced in a study of T cell repertoires in aging, cancer and after chemotherapy. TRB rearrangements spanning V, D and J were amplified using mixed TRB-A/B primers. A single record per CDR3 protein comes from TCRdb applying MiXCR to the multiplex PCR reads. The sample carries approximately 2,200 distinct CDR3 sequences, roughly 22% recorded once. TCR beta rearrangements were amplified from peripheral blood genomic DNA. Sequenced: blood. The origin of the receptors is a human donor with a blood cancer.

This clonotype has just a few counts. The rearrangement joins TRBV5-4 to TRBJ2-5, with a tentative D call TRBD2 (5 bases). The CDR3 has 14 amino acids. Germline values: CDR1 SGHNT, CDR2 YYREEE (reference sequence). V lost 1 base and J 1 base, leaving 8 bases between the germline ends. CDR3 residues: CASSLRGFQETQYF. CDR3 DNA: TGTGCCAGCAGCTTGCGGGGTTTCCAAGAGACCCAGTACTTC.

By share of the sample, this clonotype is large (0.1 to 1%). This chain links TRBV27 with TRBJ2-3; 15 bases agree with TRBD2. J lost 9 bases, V lost 7 bases, and 14 bases had no gene match. This CDR3 contains 17 residues. CDR1 and CDR2 from the germline V gene are MNHEY and SMNVEV (reference sequence). CDR3 coding DNA: TGTGCCAGCACCTCCTCAGCGGGACTAGCGGGAGGAGGCACGCAGTATTTT. Translation gives CASTSSAGLAGGGTQYF.

Sample share makes this clonotype medium-sized. The gene calls are TRBV20-1 and TRBJ2-1; D is unclear. Trimming removed 7 bases at V and 5 bases at J, with 12 bases between. The CDR3 has 12 amino acids. In germline, CDR1 is DFQATT, CDR2 SNEGSKA (reference sequence). CDR3 sequence (DNA): TGCAGTGTTTCGTCCGGCGACAATGAGCAGTTCTTC. This encodes CSVSSGDNEQFF.

This clonotype is medium-sized within its sample. The rearrangement joins TRBV20-1 to TRBJ2-5, with 14 bases fitting TRBD2. CDR1 DFQATT and CDR2 SNEGSKA come from the germline V gene (reference sequence). The J segment lost 5 bases and the V segment lost 1 base, leaving 3 bases of the junction unmatched. The CDR3 is 15 amino acids. The CDR3 sequence: CSARGLAGGWETQYF. CDR3 DNA sequence: TGCAGTGCTAGAGGACTAGCGGGAGGGTGGGAGACCCAGTACTTC.

The gene calls are TRBV11-3 and TRBJ1-4, with TRBD1 as a possible D gene (5 bases). The V and J ends lost 5 bases and 8 bases respectively, with 12 bases between them. Germline values: CDR1 SGHNT, CDR2 YENEEA. The CDR3 is made up of 13 amino acids. This chain's CDR3 is CASSHGGFEKLFF. The CDR3 coding sequence is TGTGCCAGCAGCCATGGGGGATTCGAAAAACTGTTTTTT.

This clonotype is labeled as medium-sized (0.01 to 0.1%). The chain recombines TRBV6-1 with TRBJ2-7; a possible D gene is TRBD2 (5 bases). From germline, CDR1 is MNHNS and CDR2 SASEGT. With 4 bases removed from V and 2 bases from J, the gap between germline ends came to 12 bases. The CDR3 extends over 14 amino acids. Here the CDR3 reads CASSARTQPYEQYV. CDR3 DNA: TGTGCCAGCAGTGCCCGGACTCAACCCTACGAGCAGTACGTC.

The chain links TRBV29-1 to TRBJ2-7; TRBD1 matches 11 bases. The V and J ends lost 7 bases and 0 bases, in that order; junction bases with no gene match: 2. Germline CDR1 is SQVTM and CDR2 is ANQGSEA. The CDR3 spans 13 residues. The CDR3 region is CSAGTGGSYEQYF. For the CDR3, the DNA is TGCAGCGCCGGGACAGGGGGCTCCTACGAGCAGTACTTC.

J is TRBJ2-5 and V is TRBV7-9, with 8 bases aligning to TRBD1. Germline CDR1 is SEHNR and CDR2 is FQNEAQ (reference sequence). V lost 5 bases to trimming and J lost 4 bases; unmatched junction nucleotides: 15. The CDR3 covers 17 residues. This chain's CDR3 is CASSQLPGQEEGETQYF. For the CDR3, the DNA is TGTGCCAGCAGCCAATTACCGGGACAGGAGGAGGGAGAGACCCAGTACTTC.

The chain carries TRBV15 and TRBJ2-7; 11 bases match TRBD1. Trimming cost V 1 base and J 7 bases; bases outside gene matches: 9. CDR1 and CDR2 (germline): LNHNV, YYDKDF (reference sequence). CDR3 length: 16 residues. This CDR3 is CATSRVGRTGGEEQYV. The CDR3 DNA reads TGTGCCACCAGCAGAGTCGGGCGGACAGGGGGCGAGGAGCAGTACGTC.

The V gene is TRBV20-1, the J gene TRBJ2-7, with TRBD2 matching over 11 bases. Germline values: CDR1 DFQATT, CDR2 SNEGSKA (reference sequence). This CDR3 comprises 16 residues. With V trimmed by 2 bases and J by 0 bases, 6 bases remained unmatched. CDR3 DNA sequence: TGCAGTGCTAGACAGACTAGCGGGACAAGCTCCTACGAGCAGTACGTC. This gives the protein CSARQTSGTSSYEQYV.

V is TRBV20-1 and J is TRBJ1-6; TRBD1 matches at 9 bases. The germline V gene has CDR1 DFQATT and CDR2 SNEGSKA (reference sequence). V dropped 5 bases and J dropped 11; count of bases not matched to a gene: 7. The CDR3 sequence is 13 residues long. CDR3 residues: CSARTGAMAPLHF. Written as DNA, the CDR3 is TGCAGTGCTCGGACAGGGGCTATGGCACCCCTCCACTTT.

This clonotype has more than one count but fewer than ten. The chain has TRBV7-9 and TRBJ1-4, with 8 bases aligning to TRBD1. Germline V gene lookup returns CDR1 SEHNR and CDR2 FQNEAQ (reference sequence). The CDR3 totals 17 residues. With V trimmed by 1 base and J by 4 bases, 8 bases remained unmatched. The chain's CDR3 is CASSLGSGGFFNEKLFF. In DNA, the CDR3 is TGTGCCAGCAGCTTAGGGTCAGGGGGCTTCTTTAATGAAAAACTGTTTTTT.

Within the sample, this clonotype is medium-sized. This chain uses TRBV7-9 with TRBJ1-4; possibly TRBD1 for D (5 bases). CDR1 and CDR2 (germline): SEHNR, FQNEAQ (reference sequence). The CDR3 is 14 residues long. Trimming left V 6 bases short and J 4 bases short, with 12 bases between. CDR3 in DNA: TGTGCCAGCAGACGACAGTTTCTTAATGAAAAACTGTTTTTT. It codes for CASRRQFLNEKLFF.

This clonotype is labeled as medium-sized. CDR3 in amino acids: CASSPTSGPSQQYF. The CDR3 DNA reads TGTGCCAGTAGCCCAACCAGCGGCCCGAGCCAGCAGTACTTC. The chain has TRBV19 and TRBJ2-7, with D possibly being TRBD2 (5 bases). The V end was cut by 6 bases, the J end by 8 bases, with 20 bases between. The length of the CDR3 is 14 residues. In germline, CDR1 is LNHDA, CDR2 SQIVND (reference sequence). Variable domain in full (rest from reference TRBV19 and TRBJ2-7): DGGITQSPKYLFRKEGQNVTLSCEQNLNHDAMYWYRQDPGQGLRLIYYSQIVNDFQKGDIAEGYSVSREKKESFPLTVTSAQKNPTAFYLCASSPTSGPSQQYFGPGTRLTVT.

In its sample, this clonotype was seen a few times. V is TRBV11-2 and J is TRBJ2-1; D possibly corresponds to TRBD2 (5 bases). The CDR3 length is 15 residues. Germline assignment: CDR1 SGHAT and CDR2 FQNNGV. V shed 1 base and J shed 6 bases, with 13 bases lying between them. The DNA of the CDR3 is TGTGCCAGCAGCTTAGTGGGGAGAGAAGGCAATGAGCAGTTCTTC. Protein: CASSLVGREGNEQFF.

This clonotype ranks as medium-sized. This chain connects TRBV6-2 or TRBV6-3 to TRBJ2-7, with unresolved D. V lost 5 bases and J lost 6, with 11 bases in between. This CDR3 is built from 12 residues. Per germline, CDR1 MNHEY and CDR2 SVGEGT. Here the CDR3 DNA reads TGTGCCAGCAGTCAAAGACTGCGCGAGCAGTACGTC. It codes for CASSQRLREQYV.

This clonotype is medium-sized in the sample. The V and J genes are TRBV11-3 and TRBJ2-7; D ambiguous. The germline V gene has CDR1 SGHNT and CDR2 YENEEA. This CDR3 is built from 13 residues. The V gene lost 4 bases and the J gene lost 3 bases, with 10 bases spanning the gap. CDR3 residues: CASSSPRSYEQYV. As DNA, the CDR3 is TGTGCCAGCAGCTCCCCACGTAGCTACGAGCAGTACGTC.

A word on this clonotype: It may be a read error: a sequence one base away is much more abundant. The chain is built from TRBV6-1 and TRBJ1-6; a possible D gene is TRBD1 (6 bases). The CDR3 consists of 17 residues. In germline, CDR1 is MNHNS, CDR2 SASEGT. CDR3 region: CASRPPGTRTDNLPLHF. In DNA form, the CDR3 reads TGTGCCAGCCGCCCCCCCGGGACAAGGACCGATAATTTACCCCTCCACTTT.

In DNA, the CDR3 is TGTGCCAGCAGTGCAAACCCTCGGATTGAAGCTTTCTTT. This encodes CASSANPRIEAFF. This rearrangement joins TRBV7-9 to TRBJ1-1, with unresolved D. Trimming removed 6 bases at V and 7 bases at J, with 15 bases between. The CDR3 spans 13 residues. The germline gives CDR1 SEHNR, CDR2 FQNEAQ (reference sequence).

This clonotype appeared a few times. This chain connects TRBV20-1 to TRBJ2-3; TRBD2 aligns across 8 bases. With 2 bases clipped from V and 4 bases from J, the junction kept 14 bases outside the gene matches. CDR3 size: 17 residues. Germline loops: CDR1 DFQATT, CDR2 SNEGSKA (reference sequence). The CDR3 loop is CSARIYSGGPESDTQYF. The CDR3 DNA reads as TGCAGTGCTAGAATCTACTCGGGAGGGCCGGAATCAGATACGCAGTATTTT.